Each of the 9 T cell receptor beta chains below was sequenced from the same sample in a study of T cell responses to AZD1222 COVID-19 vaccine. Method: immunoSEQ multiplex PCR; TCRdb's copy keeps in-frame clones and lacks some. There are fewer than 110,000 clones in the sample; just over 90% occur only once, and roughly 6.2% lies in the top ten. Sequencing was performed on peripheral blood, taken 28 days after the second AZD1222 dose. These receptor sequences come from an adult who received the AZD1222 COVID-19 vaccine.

CDR3 in DNA: TGTGCCAGTAGTATAGAGGAGGATAACTATGGCTACACCTTC. The encoded protein is CASSIEEDNYGYTF. The chain combines TRBV19 with TRBJ1-2, with no clear D. The CDR3 has 14 amino acids. Trimming cost V 0 bases and J 1 base, with 6 bases left between them. The V gene's germline CDR1 is LNHDA and CDR2 SQIVND (reference sequence).

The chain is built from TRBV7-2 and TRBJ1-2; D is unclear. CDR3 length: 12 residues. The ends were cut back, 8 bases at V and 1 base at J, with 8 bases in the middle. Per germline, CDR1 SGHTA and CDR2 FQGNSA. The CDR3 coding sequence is TGTGCCAGCTCTGAAATTAACTATGGCTACACCTTC. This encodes CASSEINYGYTF.

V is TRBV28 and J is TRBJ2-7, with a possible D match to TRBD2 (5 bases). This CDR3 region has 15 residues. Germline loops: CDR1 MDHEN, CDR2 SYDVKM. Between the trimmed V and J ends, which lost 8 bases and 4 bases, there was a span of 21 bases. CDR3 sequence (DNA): TGTGCCAGCGGTTCTCTGCTTGGAGGTCTTTACGAGCAGTACTTC. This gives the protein CASGSLLGGLYEQYF. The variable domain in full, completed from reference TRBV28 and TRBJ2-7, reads DVKVTQSSRYLVKRTGEKVFLECVQDMDHENMFWYRQDPGLGLRLIYFSYDVKMKEKGDIPEGYSVSREKKERFSLILESASTNQTSMYLCASGSLLGGLYEQYFGPGTRLTVT.

The CDR3 sequence is CASRLAGGPDTQYF. DNA of the CDR3: TGTGCCAGTCGTCTAGCGGGAGGCCCAGATACGCAGTATTTT. The chain carries TRBV19 and TRBJ2-3; 11 nucleotides agree with TRBD2. Germline V gene data show CDR1 as LNHDA and CDR2 as SQIVND (reference sequence). With V trimmed by 8 bases and J by 4 bases, 5 bases remained unmatched. The CDR3 totals 14 residues.

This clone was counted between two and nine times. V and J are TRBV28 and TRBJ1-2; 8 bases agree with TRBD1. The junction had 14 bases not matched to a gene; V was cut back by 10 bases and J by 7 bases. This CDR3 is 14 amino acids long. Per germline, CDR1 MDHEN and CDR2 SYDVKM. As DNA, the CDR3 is TGTGCCACTCTACTAGTTCAGGGGGCACGTGGCTACACCTTC. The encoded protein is CATLLVQGARGYTF.

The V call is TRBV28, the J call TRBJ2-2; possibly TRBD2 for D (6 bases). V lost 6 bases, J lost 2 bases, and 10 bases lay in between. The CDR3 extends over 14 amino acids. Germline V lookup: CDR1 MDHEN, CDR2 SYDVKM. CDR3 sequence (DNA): TGTGCCAGCAGCAGGGACTTAAACACCGGGGAGCTGTTTTTT. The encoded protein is CASSRDLNTGELFF. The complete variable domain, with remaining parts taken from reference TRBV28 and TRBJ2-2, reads DVKVTQSSRYLVKRTGEKVFLECVQDMDHENMFWYRQDPGLGLRLIYFSYDVKMKEKGDIPEGYSVSREKKERFSLILESASTNQTSMYLCASSRDLNTGELFFGEGSRLTVL.

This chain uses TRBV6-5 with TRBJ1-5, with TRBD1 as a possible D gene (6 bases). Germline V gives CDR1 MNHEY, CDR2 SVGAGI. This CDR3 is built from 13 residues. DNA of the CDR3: TGTGGAAGCGGGGGGGCGAGCAATCAGCCCCAGCATTTT. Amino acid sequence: CGSGGASNQPQHF.

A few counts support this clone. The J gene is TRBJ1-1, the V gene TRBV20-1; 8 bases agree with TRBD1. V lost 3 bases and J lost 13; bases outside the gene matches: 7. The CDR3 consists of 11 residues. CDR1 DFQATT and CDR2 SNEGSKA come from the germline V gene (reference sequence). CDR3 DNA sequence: TGCAGTGCTAGGGACAGGGAACATGTTTTCTTT. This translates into CSARDREHVFF.

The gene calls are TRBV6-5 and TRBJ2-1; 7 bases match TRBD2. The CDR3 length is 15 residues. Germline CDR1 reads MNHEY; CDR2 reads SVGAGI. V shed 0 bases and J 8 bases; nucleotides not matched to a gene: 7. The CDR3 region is CASSYSGGGTYEQFF. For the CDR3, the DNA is TGTGCCAGCAGTTACTCTGGCGGGGGTACATATGAGCAGTTCTTC.